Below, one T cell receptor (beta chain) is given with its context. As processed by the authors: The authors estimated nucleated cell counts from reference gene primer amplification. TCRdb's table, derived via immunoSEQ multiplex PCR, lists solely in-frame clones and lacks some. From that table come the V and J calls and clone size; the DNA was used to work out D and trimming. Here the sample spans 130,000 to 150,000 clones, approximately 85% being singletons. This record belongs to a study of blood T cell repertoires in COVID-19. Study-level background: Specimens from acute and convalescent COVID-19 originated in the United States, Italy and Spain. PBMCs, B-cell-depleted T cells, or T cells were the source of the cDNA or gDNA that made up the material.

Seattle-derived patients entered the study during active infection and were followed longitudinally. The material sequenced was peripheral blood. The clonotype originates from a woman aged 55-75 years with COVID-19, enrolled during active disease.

Written as DNA, the CDR3 is TGTGCCAGCAGTGAATTTAGGGGACAGGAGGGCTACACCTTC. Translation gives CASSEFRGQEGYTF. The chain combines TRBV6-1 with TRBJ1-2; TRBD1 agrees at 8 bases. The V segment lost 2 bases and the J segment 8 bases; nucleotides outside the gene matches: 7. The CDR3 length is 14 residues. Germline-derived CDR1 and CDR2 are MNHNS and SASEGT.